Described below is a single T cell receptor (beta chain) sequence and its context. Its recognized antigen is unknown. Qualities for individual bases were not recorded, and no much larger clone is one base off. This sample was included in a study of blood T cell repertoires in COVID-19 (dated by TCRdb to 2020 to 2022). About the full investigation: The collaborator samples originated in the United States, Italy and Spain and spanned the acute and convalescent phases of COVID-19. Subjects who had been exposed to COVID-19, were actively infected with it, or had recovered from it provided the deeply sampled blood TCRbeta repertoires that made up the dataset. Nearly every sample came with metadata listing a de-identified subject ID, COVID-19 status, age in years and sex. The repertoires were released in a freely available public database meant as a resource for research on the immune response to SARS-CoV-2. Samples were obtained from the ongoing ImmuneRACE study (first 160 participants) and from roughly 1,300 subjects provided by 6 global collaborators. Where HLA class I and class II types were available, the types were taken from metadata supplied by the sample provider, not from assay-based typing. The prospective study material was composed of cDNA or gDNA derived from T cells, B-cell-depleted T cells, or PBMCs.

In the prospective study, participants were about 18 to 95 years old, resided in fewer than 25 geographic areas of the United States, and were enrolled through a virtual design. In the prospective study, cohorts were assigned on the basis of participant-reported clinical history obtained from a screening survey and a study questionnaire. For ImmuneRACE Cohort 3, a participant was defined as recovered based on two consecutive negative NP/OP PCR tests, clearance by a healthcare professional, or resolution of symptoms. In the prospective study, whole blood, serum and a nasopharyngeal or oropharyngeal swab were collected from each participant by mobile phlebotomists. Prospective study participants could optionally give additional blood draws and questionnaires over an approximately two-month period. Before DNA extraction, blood samples from the prospective study were shipped at room temperature or frozen.

Paper-wide results and their limitations: The amount of clinical and demographic metadata varied by source and participant and was provided uncurated.

From V the trimming removes 10 bases and from J it removes 3 bases, while the gene matches leave 10 bases of the junction unaccounted for. The CDR3 has 14 amino acids, counting the end cysteine and phenylalanine. Just the 42-base CDR3 DNA is kept, in frame starting at base 1. CDR1 and CDR2 are drawn from the germline V gene: SNHLY, FYNNEI. The immunoSEQ Assay, a bias-controlled multiplex PCR, was used to amplify TCRbeta CDR3 regions from genomic DNA. The study's processing was this. Within the assay, amplification of reference gene primers was used to estimate how many nucleated cells each sample contained. To quantify the absolute abundance of each unique TCRbeta CDR3 rearrangement, sequence reads were collapsed and filtered. For each sample, productive Simpson clonality was calculated by taking the square root of Simpson's diversity index across productive rearrangements. The table was pulled from immuneACCESS by TCRdb, which kept in-frame rearrangements only. Such tables lose some clones; where checked, under half of the loss comes from unresolved V genes, and the rest has no known cause. V, J and clone size derive from that table, while D and trimming were established from the DNA sequence. The sample profile shows 150,000 to 200,000 clones; 88% of them were found once. The top ten clones comprise 9% of the sample.

This receptor was obtained from a woman under 30 who had recovered from COVID-19. The sequence joins TRBV2 to TRBJ1-2, and 8 junctional nucleotides match TRBD1. The sample consisted of PBMCs or T cells enriched from blood (not recorded which). The DNA sequence follows: TGTGCCATTTTAAACAGGGGGAACTACTATGGCTACACCTTC. Its coded protein is CAILNRGNYYGYTF.